This TCR beta chain derives from a study of T cell responses to AZD1222 COVID-19 vaccine. To note about this clone: This specimen includes other DNA sequences encoding the same CDR3.

The CDR3 extends over 12 amino acids. Deletions cut 6 bases from V and 7 bases from J, with 10 bases between. The germline V gene has CDR1 MDHEN and CDR2 SYDVKM. Method: immunoSEQ multiplex PCR; TCRdb's copy keeps in-frame clones and lacks some. The repertoire includes 140,000 to 150,000 clones, roughly 91% of them detected once, and about 9.1% sits in the top ten. This receptor was identified in an adult in good health. V and J are TRBV28 and TRBJ1-5; D unresolved. This specimen was peripheral blood, taken on day 0 of AZD1222 vaccination. The CDR3 DNA follows: TGTGCCAGCAGCTTGGGCGGGCAGCCCCAGCATTTT. It specifies CASSLGGQPQHF.